These 5 T cell receptor beta chains were all obtained from the same sample, sequenced in a study of T-cell reconstitution after alpha-beta-depleted transplantation in children. Library preparation (for TCRbeta) was performed with unique molecular identifiers. Via MiXCR, TCRdb re-called the PCR reads, giving one row per CDR3 protein. Found here are some 150,000 distinct CDR3 sequences, around 9% of them singletons; the top ten hold roughly 20%. This specimen was PBMCs, mostly from graft donor cells, taken 180 days after TCRalphabeta/CD19-depleted stem cell transplant. The receptors stem from a female patient under 10 years old who had a stem cell transplant for congenital amegakaryocytic thrombocytopenia, so the T cells may come from the graft donor.

The gene calls are TRBV6-5 and TRBJ1-4; the D gene is possibly TRBD1 (5 bases). CDR1 is MNHEY and CDR2 is SVGAGI in the germline V gene. This CDR3 spans 15 amino acids. V lost 2 bases, J lost 8 bases, and 15 bases lay in between. The DNA for the CDR3 is TGTGCCAGCAGTTACACGGGACCGAGGGTGGAAAAACTGTTTTTT. Its translation is CASSYTGPRVEKLFF.

This clonotype turned up a few times. The chain employs TRBV3-1 and TRBJ2-7; 8 bases are shared with TRBD1. The trim removed 6 bases at V and 0 bases at J, leaving 1 base unmatched. The CDR3 consists of 13 residues. Per germline, CDR1 LGHDT and CDR2 YNNKEL (reference sequence). The CDR3 is CASRDRASYEQYF. CDR3 nucleotides: TGTGCCAGCAGGGACAGGGCCTCCTACGAGCAGTACTTC.

In its sample, this clonotype was seen a few times. At one of its ends the junction is not consistent with the germline gene, which may arise from a read error. This chain links TRBV19 with TRBJ2-1; TRBD1 agrees at 7 bases. Germline CDR1 LNHDA, CDR2 SQIVND (reference sequence). CDR3 length equals 11 residues. The CDR3 DNA reads as TGTGCCAGTACAAGGACAGGTTTTCCGATCTTC. Encoded protein: CASTRTGFPIF.

This clonotype was detected many times. The chain uses TRBV5-1 and TRBJ1-2; 8 bases are a match to TRBD1. After removal of 0 bases from V and 7 bases from J, the junction contained 5 bases not matched to a gene. The CDR3 runs to 14 residues. Germline V gene data show CDR1 as SGHRS and CDR2 as YFSETQ. The CDR3 sequence: CASSLAGTGGGYTF. The CDR3 DNA sequence: TGCGCCAGCAGCTTGGCCGGGACAGGTGGTGGCTACACCTTC.

A few counts support this clonotype. Here the CDR3 DNA reads TGCGCCAGCAGCATGGGACAGAATCCTGCCTACGAGCAGTACTTC. It encodes CASSMGQNPAYEQYF. The V gene is TRBV5-1, the J gene TRBJ2-7; the match to TRBD1 covers 7 bases. CDR3 length equals 15 residues. CDR1 is SGHRS and CDR2 is YFSETQ in the germline V gene. The J segment lost 2 bases and the V segment lost 4 bases, leaving 9 bases of the junction unmatched.